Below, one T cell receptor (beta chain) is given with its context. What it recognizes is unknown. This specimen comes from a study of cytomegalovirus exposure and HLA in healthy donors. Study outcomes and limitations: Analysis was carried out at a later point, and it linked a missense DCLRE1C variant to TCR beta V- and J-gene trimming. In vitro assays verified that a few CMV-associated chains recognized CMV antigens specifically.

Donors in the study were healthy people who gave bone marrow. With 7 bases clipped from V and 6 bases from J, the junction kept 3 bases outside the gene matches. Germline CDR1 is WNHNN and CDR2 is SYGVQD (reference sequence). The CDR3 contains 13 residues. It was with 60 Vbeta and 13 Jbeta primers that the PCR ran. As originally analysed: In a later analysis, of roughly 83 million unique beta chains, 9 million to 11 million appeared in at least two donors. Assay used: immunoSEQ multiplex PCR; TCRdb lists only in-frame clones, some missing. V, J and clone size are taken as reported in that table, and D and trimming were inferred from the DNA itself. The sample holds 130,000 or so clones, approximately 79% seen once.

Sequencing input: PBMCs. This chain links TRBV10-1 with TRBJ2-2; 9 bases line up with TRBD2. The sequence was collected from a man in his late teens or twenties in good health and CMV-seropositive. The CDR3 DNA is TGCGCCAGCACCAAGCGGGGGGCCGGGGAGCTGTTTTTT. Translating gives CASTKRGAGELFF.